The entry that follows covers one T cell receptor (beta chain) sequence. Its antigen remains unknown. This entry is derived from a study of cytomegalovirus exposure and HLA in healthy donors. 60 Vbeta and 13 Jbeta primers were used in PCR. Some clones are missing from TCRdb's copy, which holds only in-frame ones; the method was immunoSEQ multiplex PCR. The sample yields over 65,000 clones, under 70% seen once. Overall study results and limits: Association with HLA alleles at 0.05 false discovery rate was found for 15,000 to 20,000 TCR beta sequences in a later analysis. Sequence variants that were highly shared formed a cluster that was likely a sequencing artifact.

V was trimmed by 4 bases and J by 6 bases, leaving 13 bases between them. Germline values: CDR1 SGHRS, CDR2 YFSETQ. The CDR3 covers 13 residues. The sequenced sample was PBMCs. The TCR sequence derives from a woman aged 45-59 years in good health and CMV-seropositive. The V gene is TRBV5-1, the J gene TRBJ1-1; no reliable D call. The CDR3 protein is CASSLGRSPEAFF. The DNA for the CDR3 is TGCGCCAGCAGCCTAGGAAGGAGCCCTGAAGCTTTCTTT.